Described below is a single T cell receptor (beta chain) sequence and its context. Its target is unknown. Averaging about 116 mL, one heparinised blood draw came from each individual donor. These data are taken from a study of beta chain features in type 1 diabetes. Expressed TCRB transcripts were sequenced, since all the RNA that had been isolated was reverse transcribed. Here immunoSEQ multiplex PCR was the method, and the copy in TCRdb shows in-frame clones only, minus some. The table includes about 160,000 clones, 6.5% to 8.5% detected once. CDR1 and CDR2 (germline): SGHDT, YYEEEE. After removal of 3 bases from V and 0 bases from J, the junction contained 7 bases not matched to a gene. This CDR3 is 16 amino acids long. Study results and limitations: For patients, the naive, central memory and Treg TCRB repertoires appeared more alike than for healthy donors. Lower insertion and higher deletion counts appeared at VDJ junctions in type 1 diabetes patients. All four CD4+ subsets from Type 1 diabetes patients carried moderately but significantly shorter TCRB CDR3s.

The sample comprised central memory CD4+ T cells from blood. This chain connects TRBV5-6 to TRBJ2-3; 7 nucleotides line up with TRBD1. This clonotype was obtained from a woman under 30 with type 1 diabetes. The CDR3 coding sequence is TGTGCCAGCAGCTATAGGACAGGAGCTAGCACAGATACGCAGTATTTT. Translated: CASSYRTGASTDTQYF.